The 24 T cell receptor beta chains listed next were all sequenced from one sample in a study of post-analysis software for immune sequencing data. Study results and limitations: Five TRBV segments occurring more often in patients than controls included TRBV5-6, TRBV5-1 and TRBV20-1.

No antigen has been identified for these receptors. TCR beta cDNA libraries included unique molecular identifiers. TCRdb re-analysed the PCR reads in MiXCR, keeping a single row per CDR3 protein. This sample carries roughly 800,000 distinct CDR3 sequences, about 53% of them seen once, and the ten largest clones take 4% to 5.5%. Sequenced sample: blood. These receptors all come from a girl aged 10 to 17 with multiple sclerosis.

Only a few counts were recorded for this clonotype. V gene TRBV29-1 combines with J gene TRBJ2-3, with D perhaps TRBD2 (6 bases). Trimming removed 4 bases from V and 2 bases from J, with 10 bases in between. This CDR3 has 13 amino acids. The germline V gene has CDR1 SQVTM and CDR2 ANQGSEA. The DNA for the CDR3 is TGCAGCGTTGGTTCTAGCGCCACAGATACGCAGTATTTT. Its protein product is CSVGSSATDTQYF.

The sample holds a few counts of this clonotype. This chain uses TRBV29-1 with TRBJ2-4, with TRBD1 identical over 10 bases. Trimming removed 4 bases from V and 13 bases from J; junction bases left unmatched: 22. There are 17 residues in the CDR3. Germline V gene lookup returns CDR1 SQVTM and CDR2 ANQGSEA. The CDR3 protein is CSVALRTKSTGGEEQYF. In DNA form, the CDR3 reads TGCAGCGTTGCGCTACGGACCAAATCGACAGGGGGCGAAGAGCAGTACTTC.

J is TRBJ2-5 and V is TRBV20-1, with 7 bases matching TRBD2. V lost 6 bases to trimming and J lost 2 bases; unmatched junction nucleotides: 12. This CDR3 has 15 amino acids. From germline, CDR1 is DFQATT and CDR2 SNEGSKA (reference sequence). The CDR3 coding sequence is TGCAGTGCCACCGGCCTCCGCGGGAGACAAGAGACCCAGTACTTC. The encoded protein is CSATGLRGRQETQYF.

CDR3 bases: TGTGCCAGCAGCCGTAGCGCGGGGCATAGCTACGAGCAGTACTTC. The encoded protein is CASSRSAGHSYEQYF. The V gene is TRBV12-3 or TRBV12-4, the J gene TRBJ2-7; TRBD2 might be the D (6 bases). This CDR3 has 15 amino acids. V lost 6 bases and J 3 bases, leaving 18 bases between the germline ends.

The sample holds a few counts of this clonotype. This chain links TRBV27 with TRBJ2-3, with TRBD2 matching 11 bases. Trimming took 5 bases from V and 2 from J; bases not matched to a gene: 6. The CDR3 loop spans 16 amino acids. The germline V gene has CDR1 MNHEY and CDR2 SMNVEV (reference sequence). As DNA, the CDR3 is TGTGCCAGCAGTCCGGGGACTAGCGGTTTCACAGATACGCAGTATTTT. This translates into CASSPGTSGFTDTQYF.

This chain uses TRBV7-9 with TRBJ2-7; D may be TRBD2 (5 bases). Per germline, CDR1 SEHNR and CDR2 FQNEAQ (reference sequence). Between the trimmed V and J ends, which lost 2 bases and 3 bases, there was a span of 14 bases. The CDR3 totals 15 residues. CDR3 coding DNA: TGTGCCAGCAGCTTAAAAGGAGGAGCGGACTACGAGCAGTACTTC. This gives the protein CASSLKGGADYEQYF.

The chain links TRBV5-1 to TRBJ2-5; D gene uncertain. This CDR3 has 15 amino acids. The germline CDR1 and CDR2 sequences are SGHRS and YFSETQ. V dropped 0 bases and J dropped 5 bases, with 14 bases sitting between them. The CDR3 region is CASSLDRASRETQYF. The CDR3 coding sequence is TGCGCCAGCAGCTTGGACCGCGCCTCAAGGGAGACCCAGTACTTC.

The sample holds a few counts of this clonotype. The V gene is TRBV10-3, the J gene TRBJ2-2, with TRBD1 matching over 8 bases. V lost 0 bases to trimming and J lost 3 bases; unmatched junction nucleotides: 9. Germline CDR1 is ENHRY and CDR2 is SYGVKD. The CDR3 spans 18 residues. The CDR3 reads CAISESPRKQGDTGELFF. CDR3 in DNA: TGTGCCATCAGTGAGTCACCGCGAAAACAGGGGGACACCGGGGAGCTGTTTTTT.

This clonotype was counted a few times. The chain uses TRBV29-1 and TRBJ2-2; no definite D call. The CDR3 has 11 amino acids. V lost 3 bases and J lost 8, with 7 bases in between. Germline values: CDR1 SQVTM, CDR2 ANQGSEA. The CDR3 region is CSVDLRGELFF. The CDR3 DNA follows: TGCAGCGTTGATCTGCGGGGGGAGCTGTTTTTT.

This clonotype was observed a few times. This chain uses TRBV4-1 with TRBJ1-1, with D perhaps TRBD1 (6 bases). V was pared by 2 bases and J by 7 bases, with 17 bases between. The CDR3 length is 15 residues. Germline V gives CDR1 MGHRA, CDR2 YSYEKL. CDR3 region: CASSQPTGAKGEAFF. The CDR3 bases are TGCGCCAGCAGCCAACCGACAGGCGCAAAGGGTGAAGCTTTCTTT.

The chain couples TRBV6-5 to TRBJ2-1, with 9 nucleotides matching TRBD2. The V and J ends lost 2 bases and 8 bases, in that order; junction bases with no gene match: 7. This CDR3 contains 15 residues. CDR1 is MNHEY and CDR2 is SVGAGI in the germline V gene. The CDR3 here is CASSYLGLASDEQFF. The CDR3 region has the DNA TGTGCCAGCAGTTACCTCGGACTAGCGTCGGATGAGCAGTTCTTC.

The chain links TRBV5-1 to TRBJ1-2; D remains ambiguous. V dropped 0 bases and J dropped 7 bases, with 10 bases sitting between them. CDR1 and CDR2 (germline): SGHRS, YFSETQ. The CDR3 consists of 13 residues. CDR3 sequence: CASSLDSSLGYTF. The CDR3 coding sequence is TGCGCCAGCAGCTTGGACAGTTCGCTTGGCTACACCTTC.

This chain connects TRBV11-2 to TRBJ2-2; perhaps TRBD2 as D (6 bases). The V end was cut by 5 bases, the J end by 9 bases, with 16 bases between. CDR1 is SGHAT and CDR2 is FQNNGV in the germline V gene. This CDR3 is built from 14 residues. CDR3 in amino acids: CASSPGLAVRELFF. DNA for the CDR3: TGTGCCAGCAGCCCGGGACTGGCGGTCCGGGAGCTGTTTTTT. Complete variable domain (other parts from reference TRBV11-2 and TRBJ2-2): EAGVAQSPRYKIIEKRQSVAFWCNPISGHATLYWYQQILGQGPKLLIQFQNNGVVDDSQLPKDRFSAERLKGVDSTLKIQPAKLEDSAVYLCASSPGLAVRELFFGEGSRLTVL.

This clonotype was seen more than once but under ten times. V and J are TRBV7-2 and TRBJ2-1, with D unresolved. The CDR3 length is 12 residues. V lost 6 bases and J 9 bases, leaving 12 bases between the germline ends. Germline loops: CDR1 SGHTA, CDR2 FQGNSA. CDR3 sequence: CASSLLLGEQFF. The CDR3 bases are TGTGCCAGCAGTTTACTATTGGGTGAGCAGTTCTTC.

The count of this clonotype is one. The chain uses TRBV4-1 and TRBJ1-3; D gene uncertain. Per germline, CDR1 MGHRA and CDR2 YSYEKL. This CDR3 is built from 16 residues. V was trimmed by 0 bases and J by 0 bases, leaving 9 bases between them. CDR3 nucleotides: TGCGCCAGCAGCCAAGATGGGAACCTCTCTGGAAACACCATATATTTT. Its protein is CASSQDGNLSGNTIYF.

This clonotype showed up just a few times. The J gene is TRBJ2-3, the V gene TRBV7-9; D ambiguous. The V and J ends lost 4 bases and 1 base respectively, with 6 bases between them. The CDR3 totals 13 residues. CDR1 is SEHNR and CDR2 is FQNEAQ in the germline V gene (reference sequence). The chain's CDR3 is CASSSPGTDTQYF. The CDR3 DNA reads TGTGCCAGCAGCTCCCCGGGCACAGATACGCAGTATTTT.

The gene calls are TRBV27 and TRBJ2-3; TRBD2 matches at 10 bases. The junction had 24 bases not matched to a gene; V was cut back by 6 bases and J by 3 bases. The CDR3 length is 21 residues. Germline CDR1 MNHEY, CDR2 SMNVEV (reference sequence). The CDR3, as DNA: TGTGCCAGCAGCTCCCCACCGGGACTAGCGTCAACCGAATTGGGGACAGATACGCAGTATTTT. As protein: CASSSPPGLASTELGTDTQYF.

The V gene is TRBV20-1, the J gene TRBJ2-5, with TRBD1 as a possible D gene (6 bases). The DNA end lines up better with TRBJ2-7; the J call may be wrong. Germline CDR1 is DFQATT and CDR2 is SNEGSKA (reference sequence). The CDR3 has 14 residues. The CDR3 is CSARDQQGLYEQYF. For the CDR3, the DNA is TGCAGTGCTAGAGATCAACAGGGCCTGTACGAGCAGTACTTC.

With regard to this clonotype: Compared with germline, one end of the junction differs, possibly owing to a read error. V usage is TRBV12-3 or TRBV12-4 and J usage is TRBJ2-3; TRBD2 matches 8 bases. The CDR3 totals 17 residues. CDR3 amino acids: CASSNRLAGVRADAQYF. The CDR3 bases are TGTGCCAGCAGTAATCGCCTAGCGGGTGTCAGAGCAGATGCGCAGTATTTT.

Here the CDR3 DNA reads TGTGCCATCAGTGATACCGGGACGGAGAACTATGGCTACACCTTC. The encoded protein is CAISDTGTENYGYTF. This chain joins TRBV10-3 and TRBJ1-2; a weak D match, TRBD1 (5 bases). This CDR3 region has 15 residues. Trimming took 3 bases from V and 2 from J, leaving 13 bases between them. The germline V gene encodes CDR1 ENHRY and CDR2 SYGVKD.

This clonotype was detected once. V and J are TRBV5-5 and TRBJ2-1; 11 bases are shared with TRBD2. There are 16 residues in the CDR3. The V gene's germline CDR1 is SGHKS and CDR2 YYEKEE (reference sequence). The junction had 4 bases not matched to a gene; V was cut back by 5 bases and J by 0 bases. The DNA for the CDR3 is TGTGCCAGCAGTTATAGCGGGAGGGCCTCCTACAATGAGCAGTTCTTC. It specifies CASSYSGRASYNEQFF. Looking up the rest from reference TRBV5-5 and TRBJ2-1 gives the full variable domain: DAGVTQSPTHLIKTRGQQVTLRCSPISGHKSVSWYQQVLGQGPQFIFQYYEKEERGRGNFPDRFSARQFPNYSSELNVNALLLGDSALYLCASSYSGRASYNEQFFGPGTRLTVL.

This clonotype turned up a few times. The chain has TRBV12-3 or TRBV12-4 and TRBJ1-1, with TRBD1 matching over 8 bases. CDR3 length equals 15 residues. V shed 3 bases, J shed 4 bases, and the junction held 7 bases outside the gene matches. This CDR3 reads CASSFRSGQGTEAFF. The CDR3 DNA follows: TGTGCCAGCAGTTTTCGATCTGGACAGGGCACTGAAGCTTTCTTT.

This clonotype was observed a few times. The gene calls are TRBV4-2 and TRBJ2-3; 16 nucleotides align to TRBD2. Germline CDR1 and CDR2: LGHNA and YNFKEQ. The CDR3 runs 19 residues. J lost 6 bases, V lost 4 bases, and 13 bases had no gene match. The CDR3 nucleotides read TGTGCCAGCAGCCTACCACCCGGGGGACTAGCGGGAGGGCCGGATACGCAGTATTTT. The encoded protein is CASSLPPGGLAGGPDTQYF.

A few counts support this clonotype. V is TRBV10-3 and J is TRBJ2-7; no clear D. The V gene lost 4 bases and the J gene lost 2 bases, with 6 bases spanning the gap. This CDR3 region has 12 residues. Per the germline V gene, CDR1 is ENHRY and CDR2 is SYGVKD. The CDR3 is CAISGDAYEQYF. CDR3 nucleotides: TGTGCCATCAGTGGCGATGCCTACGAGCAGTACTTC.